The rows below give T cell receptor beta chains drawn from one sample of a study of PD-1 blockade in classical Hodgkin lymphoma. The data were produced by immunoSEQ multiplex PCR, yet TCRdb's version contains in-frame clones alone and is incomplete. This sample has around 90,000 clones, with approximately 78% found just once. Sample: peripheral blood mononuclear cells (PBMCs), taken before the fourth cycle of nivolumab. The receptors were sampled from a human donor with classical Hodgkin lymphoma. Both conserved end residues are part of each CDR3. D genes are given only for firm matches. Part of the rows lack a size; the others show once, few, many or a class for expanded clones.

V,D,size,J,CDR3,DNA
TRBV10-2,TRBD1,.,TRBJ2-1,CASSGGGGSYNEQFF,TGCGCCAGCAGTGGAGGGGGCGGCTCCTACAATGAGCAGTTCTTC
TRBV7-2,.,.,TRBJ1-5,CASSLAPASNQPQHF,TGTGCCAGCAGCTTAGCCCCCGCGAGCAATCAGCCCCAGCATTTT
TRBV10-3,.,.,TRBJ1-4,CAISRDLEEKLFF,TGTGCCATATCCAGGGATTTAGAAGAAAAACTGTTTTTT
TRBV2,TRBD1,.,TRBJ1-4,CASRGTGGPNEKLFF,TGTGCCAGCAGGGGGACAGGGGGCCCTAATGAAAAACTGTTTTTT
TRBV6-5,.,.,TRBJ2-7,CATFRGTGEQYF,TGTGCCACGTTCAGGGGTACGGGGGAGCAGTACTTC
TRBV10-3,.,.,TRBJ2-5,CANSPGSETQYF,TGTGCCAATAGTCCGGGGAGTGAGACCCAGTACTTC
TRBV10-2,TRBD1,.,TRBJ2-5,CASLNRDRTETQYF,TGCGCCAGCCTCAACCGGGACAGGACAGAGACCCAGTACTTC
TRBV15,.,few,TRBJ1-1,CATSRDRNTEAFF,TGTGCCACCAGCAGAGATCGGAACACTGAAGCTTTCTTT
TRBV10-3,.,once,TRBJ2-7,CAISAVDEQYF,TGTGCCATCAGTGCCGTGGACGAGCAGTACTTC
TRBV6-6,TRBD1,few,TRBJ2-1,CASITRGSFNEQFF,TGTGCCAGCATAACCAGGGGGAGTTTCAATGAGCAGTTCTTC
TRBV6-5,.,once,TRBJ1-2,CASSYRGNGYTF,TGTGCCAGCAGTTACAGGGGGAATGGCTACACCTTC
TRBV27,.,.,TRBJ2-1,CASSFLGEANNEQFF,TGTGCCAGCAGTTTTTTGGGGGAGGCTAACAATGAGCAGTTCTTC
TRBV30,.,.,TRBJ2-5,CAWSVGRGRLGSETQYF,TGTGCCTGGAGTGTAGGGAGAGGGAGGTTGGGGTCAGAGACCCAGTACTTC
TRBV4-1,.,.,TRBJ2-5,CASSQGSGSQETQYF,TGCGCCAGCAGCCAAGGTAGCGGTTCCCAAGAGACCCAGTACTTC
TRBV28,.,.,TRBJ1-3,CASSFPGNTIYF,TGTGCCAGCAGTTTCCCTGGAAACACCATATATTTT
TRBV18,.,few,TRBJ2-7,CASSPGAGSYEQYF,TGTGCCAGCTCCCCAGGGGCAGGGAGCTACGAGCAGTACTTC
TRBV7-2,TRBD1,.,TRBJ1-5,CASSSGTGWPQPQHF,TGTGCCAGCAGCTCGGGGACAGGGTGGCCTCAGCCCCAACATTTT
TRBV5-1,TRBD1,.,TRBJ1-1,CASSGTQGGGTEAFF,TGCGCCAGCAGCGGTACACAGGGGGGAGGCACTGAAGCTTTCTTT
TRBV18,.,.,TRBJ2-7,CASSPPGRYEQYF,TGTGCCAGCTCACCACCTGGGCGATACGAGCAGTACTTC
TRBV27,.,.,TRBJ2-1,CASSHSRNEQFF,TGTGCCAGCAGCCATAGCAGGAATGAGCAGTTCTTC
TRBV9,TRBD1,.,TRBJ2-5,CASSPRQGLFQETQYF,TGTGCCAGCAGCCCCCGACAGGGTCTTTTCCAAGAGACCCAGTACTTC
TRBV10-2,.,.,TRBJ2-5,CASSFSLAYQETQYF,TGCGCCAGCAGTTTTTCACTAGCCTACCAAGAGACCCAGTACTTC
TRBV12-5,TRBD1,.,TRBJ1-2,CASGLSQGQGADGYTF,TGTGCTAGTGGACTATCCCAGGGCCAGGGGGCGGACGGCTACACCTTC
TRBV5-1,TRBD2,.,TRBJ2-3,CASRLAARTDTQYF,TGCGCCAGCAGACTAGCGGCCCGCACAGATACGCAGTATTTT
TRBV2,.,.,TRBJ1-4,CASSDRGGGEKLFF,TGTGCCAGCAGTGACAGGGGTGGGGGTGAAAAACTGTTTTTT
TRBV10-3,TRBD1,once,TRBJ1-1,CAIAQGLGTEAFF,TGTGCCATCGCACAGGGGCTGGGCACTGAAGCTTTCTTT
TRBV27,TRBD1,.,TRBJ2-5,CASSMDRGRETQYF,TGTGCCAGCAGCATGGACAGGGGGCGTGAGACCCAGTACTTC
TRBV7-9,.,.,TRBJ1-1,CASSSQGFTEAFF,TGTGCCAGCAGCTCACAGGGATTCACTGAAGCTTTCTTT
TRBV7-6,.,.,TRBJ1-6,CASSYNSPLHF,TGTGCCAGCAGCTACAATTCACCCCTCCACTTT
TRBV10-3,TRBD1,.,TRBJ2-5,CATNYGQEETQYF,TGTGCCACGAACTACGGACAGGAAGAGACCCAGTACTTC
TRBV5-6,TRBD1,.,TRBJ2-7,CASSPRDRGYEQYF,TGTGCCAGCAGCCCCCGGGACAGGGGGTACGAGCAGTACTTC
TRBV28,.,once,TRBJ2-1,CASSLFWGTTGYNEQFF,TGTGCCAGCAGTTTATTTTGGGGGACAACGGGTTACAATGAGCAGTTCTTC
TRBV18,.,.,TRBJ2-7,CASSPRTAQGGYEQYF,TGTGCCAGCTCACCAAGGACAGCTCAAGGCGGTTACGAGCAGTACTTC
TRBV6-5,.,.,TRBJ1-5,CASSYPGQPQHF,TGTGCCAGCAGTTACCCAGGTCAGCCCCAGCATTTT
TRBV21-1,.,.,TRBJ1-1,CASSSRGGGPDSNTEAFF,TGTGCCAGCAGCTCAAGAGGGGGGGGCCCGGACTCGAACACTGAAGCTTTCTTT
TRBV5-1,TRBD1,few,TRBJ1-2,CASSTLTGVTGYTF,TGCGCCAGCAGCACATTGACAGGGGTGACTGGCTACACCTTC
TRBV27,TRBD2,.,TRBJ2-1,CASSRGLAVAIYNEQFF,TGTGCCAGCAGTCGGGGACTAGCGGTAGCTATCTACAATGAGCAGTTCTTC
TRBV7-9,.,.,TRBJ1-3,CASSLGTLGNTIYF,TGTGCCAGCAGCTTAGGGACACTCGGAAACACCATATATTTT
TRBV6-5,.,.,TRBJ2-2,CASLMEGTGELFF,TGTGCCAGCCTGATGGAGGGTACCGGGGAGCTGTTTTTT
TRBV10-3,TRBD1,.,TRBJ1-4,CAISTGTGDEKLFF,TGTGCCATCAGCACCGGGACAGGGGATGAAAAACTGTTTTTT
TRBV19,.,few,TRBJ2-7,CASSIVVRFDYEQYF,TGTGCCAGTAGTATAGTAGTCCGTTTTGACTACGAGCAGTACTTC
TRBV28,.,few,TRBJ2-3,CASSFGGTTDTQYF,TGTGCCAGCAGTTTCGGGGGGACAACAGATACGCAGTATTTT
TRBV9,.,.,TRBJ1-2,CASSPRQATIYGYTF,TGTGCCAGCAGCCCGAGACAGGCTACCATTTATGGCTACACCTTC
TRBV19,TRBD2,.,TRBJ2-3,CASSIAKVAGLDTQYF,TGTGCCAGTAGTATAGCTAAGGTAGCGGGATTGGATACGCAGTATTTT
TRBV18,TRBD1,.,TRBJ2-7,CASSSDRGLLEEQYF,TGTGCCAGCTCGTCGGACAGGGGGCTTCTGGAAGAGCAGTACTTC
TRBV4-2,.,.,TRBJ2-3,CASSQEGESTDTQYF,TGTGCCAGCAGCCAAGAGGGGGAGAGCACAGATACGCAGTATTTT
TRBV7-9,.,once,TRBJ1-6,CASSPIQRQNSPLHF,TGTGCCAGCAGCCCCATCCAACGACAGAATTCACCCCTCCACTTT
TRBV5-1,TRBD1,once,TRBJ1-5,CASSLSPAGTGGLQPQHF,TGCGCCAGCAGCTTGTCCCCTGCCGGGACAGGGGGCCTTCAGCCCCAGCATTTT
TRBV5-1,TRBD1,.,TRBJ2-7,CASSWGGQGAYEQYF,TGCGCCAGCAGCTGGGGGGGACAGGGAGCCTACGAGCAGTACTTC
TRBV6-1,.,.,TRBJ1-3,CASAQGTGNTIYF,TGTGCCAGCGCCCAGGGAACTGGAAACACCATATATTTT
TRBV18,TRBD2,.,TRBJ2-7,CASSGAGSSYEQYF,TGTGCCAGCTCAGGAGCGGGAAGCTCCTACGAGCAGTACTTC
TRBV28,.,few,TRBJ2-3,CATTLGGAGADTQYF,TGTGCCACCACCCTTGGCGGGGCAGGGGCCGATACGCAGTATTTT
TRBV19,.,.,TRBJ2-2,CASSIGQSGELFF,TGTGCCAGTAGTATAGGGCAGAGCGGGGAGCTGTTTTTT